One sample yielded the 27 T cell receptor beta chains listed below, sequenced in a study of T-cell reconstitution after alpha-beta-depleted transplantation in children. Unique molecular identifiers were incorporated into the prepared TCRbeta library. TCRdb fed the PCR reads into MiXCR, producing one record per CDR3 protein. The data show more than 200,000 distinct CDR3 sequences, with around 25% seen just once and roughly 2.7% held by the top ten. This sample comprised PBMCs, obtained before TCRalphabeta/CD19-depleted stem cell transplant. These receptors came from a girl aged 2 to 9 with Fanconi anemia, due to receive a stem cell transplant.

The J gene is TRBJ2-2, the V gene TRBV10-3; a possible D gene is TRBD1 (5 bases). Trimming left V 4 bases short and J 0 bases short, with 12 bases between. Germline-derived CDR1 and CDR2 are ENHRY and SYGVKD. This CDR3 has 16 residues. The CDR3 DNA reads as TGTGCCATCAGTGGAGCCAGGGTCGCGAACACCGGGGAGCTGTTTTTT. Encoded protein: CAISGARVANTGELFF.

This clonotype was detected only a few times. CDR3 coding DNA: TGCAGTGCTAGATTTGTGGGTCTAGCGAAGGGCAACGAGCAGTACTTC. Its translation: CSARFVGLAKGNEQYF. The genes are TRBV20-1 and TRBJ2-7; perhaps TRBD2 as D (6 bases). The CDR3 is 16 amino acids. Germline CDR1 reads DFQATT; CDR2 reads SNEGSKA (reference sequence). V lost 2 bases, J lost 5 bases, and 22 bases lay in between.

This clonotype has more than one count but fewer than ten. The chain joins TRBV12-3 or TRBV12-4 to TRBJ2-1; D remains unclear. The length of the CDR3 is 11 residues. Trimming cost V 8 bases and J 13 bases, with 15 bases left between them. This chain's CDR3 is CASAQGPRQFF. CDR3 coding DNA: TGTGCCAGCGCCCAAGGACCTCGCCAGTTCTTC.

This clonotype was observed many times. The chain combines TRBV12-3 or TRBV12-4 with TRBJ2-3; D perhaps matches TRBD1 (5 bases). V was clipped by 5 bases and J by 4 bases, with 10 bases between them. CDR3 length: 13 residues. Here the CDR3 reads CASSRRESDTQYF. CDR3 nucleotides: TGTGCCAGCAGTCGCAGGGAATCAGATACGCAGTATTTT.

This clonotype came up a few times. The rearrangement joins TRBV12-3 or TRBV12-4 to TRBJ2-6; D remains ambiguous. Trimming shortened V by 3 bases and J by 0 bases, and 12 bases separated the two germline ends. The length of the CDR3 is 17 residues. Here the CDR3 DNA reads TGTGCCAGCAGTTTCGGCGTGGGTAACTCTGGGGCCAACGTCCTGACTTTC. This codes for CASSFGVGNSGANVLTF.

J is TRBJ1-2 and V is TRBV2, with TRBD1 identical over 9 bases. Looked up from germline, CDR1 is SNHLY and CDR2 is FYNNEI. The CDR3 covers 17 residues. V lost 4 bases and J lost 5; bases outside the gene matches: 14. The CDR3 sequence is CASSVGPPGQGIYGYTF. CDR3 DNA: TGTGCCAGCAGTGTTGGTCCGCCGGGACAGGGCATTTATGGCTACACCTTC. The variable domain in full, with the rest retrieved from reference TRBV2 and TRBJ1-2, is EPEVTQTPSHQVTQMGQEVILRCVPISNHLYFYWYRQILGQKVEFLVSFYNNEISEKSEIFDDQFSVERPDGSNFTLKIRSTKLEDSAMYFCASSVGPPGQGIYGYTFGSGTRLTVV.

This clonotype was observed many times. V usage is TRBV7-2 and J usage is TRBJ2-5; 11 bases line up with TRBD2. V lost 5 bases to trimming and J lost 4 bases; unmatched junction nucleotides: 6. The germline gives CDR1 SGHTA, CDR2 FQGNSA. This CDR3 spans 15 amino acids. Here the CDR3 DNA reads TGTGCCAGCAGCAATAGCGGGGGGGCTGGAGAGACCCAGTACTTC. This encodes CASSNSGGAGETQYF.

The CDR3 coding sequence is TGCAGTGCTAGAGACCCGGGACTAGCGGACTCCTACGAGCAGTACTTC. Amino acids: CSARDPGLADSYEQYF. The chain couples TRBV20-1 to TRBJ2-7; 11 nucleotides match TRBD2. Germline trimming cut 0 bases from V and 0 bases from J; bases unmatched to any gene: 4. This CDR3 region has 16 residues. Germline assignment: CDR1 DFQATT and CDR2 SNEGSKA (reference sequence).

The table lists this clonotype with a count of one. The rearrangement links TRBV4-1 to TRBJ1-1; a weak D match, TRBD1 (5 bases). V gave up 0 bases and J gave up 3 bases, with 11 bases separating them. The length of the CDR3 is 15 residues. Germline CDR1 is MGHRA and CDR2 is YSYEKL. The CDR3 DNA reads TGCGCCAGCAGCCAAGATGGACACCCCGACACTGAAGCTTTCTTT. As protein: CASSQDGHPDTEAFF.

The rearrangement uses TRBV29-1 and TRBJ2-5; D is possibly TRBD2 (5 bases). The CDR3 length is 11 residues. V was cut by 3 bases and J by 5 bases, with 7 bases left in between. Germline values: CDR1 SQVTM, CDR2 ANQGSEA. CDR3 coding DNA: TGCAGCGTTGATAGCGTTGAGACCCAGTACTTC. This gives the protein CSVDSVETQYF.

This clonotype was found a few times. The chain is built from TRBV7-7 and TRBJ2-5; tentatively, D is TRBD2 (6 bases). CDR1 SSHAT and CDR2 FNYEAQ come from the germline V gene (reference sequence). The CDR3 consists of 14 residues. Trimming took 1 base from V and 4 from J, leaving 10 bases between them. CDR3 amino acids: CASSLGLEGETQYF. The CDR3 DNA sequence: TGTGCCAGCAGCTTAGGACTAGAAGGAGAGACCCAGTACTTC.

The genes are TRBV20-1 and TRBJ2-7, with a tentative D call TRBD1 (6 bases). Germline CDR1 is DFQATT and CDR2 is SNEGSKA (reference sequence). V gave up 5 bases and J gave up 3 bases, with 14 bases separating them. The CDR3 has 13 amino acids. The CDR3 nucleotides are TGCAGTGCTGGGATACAGGGTGTCTACGAGCAGTACTTC. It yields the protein CSAGIQGVYEQYF.

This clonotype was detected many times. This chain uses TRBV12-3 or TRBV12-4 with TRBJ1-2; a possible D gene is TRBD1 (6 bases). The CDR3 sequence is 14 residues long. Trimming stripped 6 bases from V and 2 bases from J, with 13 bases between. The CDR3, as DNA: TGTGCCAGCAGGAGGGACACCAGAAACTATGGCTACACCTTC. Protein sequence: CASRRDTRNYGYTF.

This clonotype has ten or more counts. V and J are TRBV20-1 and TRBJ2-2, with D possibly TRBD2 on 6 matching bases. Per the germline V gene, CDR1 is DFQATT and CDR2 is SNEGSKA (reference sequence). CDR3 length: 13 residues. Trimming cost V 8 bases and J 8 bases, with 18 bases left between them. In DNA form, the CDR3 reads TGCAGTACCAATGGGGGGTCGGGAGGGGAGCTGTTTTTT. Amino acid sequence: CSTNGGSGGELFF.

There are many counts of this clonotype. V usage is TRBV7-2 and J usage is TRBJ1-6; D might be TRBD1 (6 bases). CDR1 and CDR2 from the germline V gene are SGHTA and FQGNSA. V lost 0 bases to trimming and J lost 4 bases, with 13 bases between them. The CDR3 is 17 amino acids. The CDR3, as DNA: TGTGCCAGCAGCTTAGCCTCCTCGACAGGTTATAATTCACCCCTCCACTTT. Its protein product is CASSLASSTGYNSPLHF. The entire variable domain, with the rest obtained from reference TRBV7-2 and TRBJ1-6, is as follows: GAGVSQSPSNKVTEKGKDVELRCDPISGHTALYWYRQSLGQGLEFLIYFQGNSAPDKSGLPSDRFSAERTGGSVSTLTIQRTQQEDSAVYLCASSLASSTGYNSPLHFGNGTRLTVT.

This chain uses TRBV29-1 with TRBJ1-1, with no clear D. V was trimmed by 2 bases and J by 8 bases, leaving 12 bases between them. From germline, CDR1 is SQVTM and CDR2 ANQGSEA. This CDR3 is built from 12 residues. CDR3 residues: CSVEPGAYEAFF. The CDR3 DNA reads TGCAGCGTTGAACCAGGTGCGTACGAAGCTTTCTTT. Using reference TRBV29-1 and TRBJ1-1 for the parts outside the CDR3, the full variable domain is SAVISQKPSRDICQRGTSLTIQCQVDSQVTMMFWYRQQPGQSLTLIATANQGSEATYESGFVIDKFPISRPNLTFSTLTVSNMSPEDSSIYLCSVEPGAYEAFFGQGTRLTVV.

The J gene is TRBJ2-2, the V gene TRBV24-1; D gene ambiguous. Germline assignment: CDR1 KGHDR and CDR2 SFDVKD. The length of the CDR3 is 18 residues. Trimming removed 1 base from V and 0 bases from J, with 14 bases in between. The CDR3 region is CATSDLDGSGPNTGELFF. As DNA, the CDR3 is TGTGCCACCAGTGATTTAGACGGCAGTGGCCCGAACACCGGGGAGCTGTTTTTT.

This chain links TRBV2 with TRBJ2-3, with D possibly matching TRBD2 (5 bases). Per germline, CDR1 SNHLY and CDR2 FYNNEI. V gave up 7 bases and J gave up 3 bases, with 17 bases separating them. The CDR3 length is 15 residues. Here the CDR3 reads CASTTTRTSTDTQYF. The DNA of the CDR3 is TGTGCCAGCACCACCACCCGGACTTCTACAGATACGCAGTATTTT.

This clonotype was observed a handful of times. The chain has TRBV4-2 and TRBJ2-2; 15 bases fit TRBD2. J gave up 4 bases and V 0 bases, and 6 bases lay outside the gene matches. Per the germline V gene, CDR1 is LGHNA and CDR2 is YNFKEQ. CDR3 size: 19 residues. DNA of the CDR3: TGTGCCAGCAGCCAAGATTCCGGGACTAGCGGGAGGCGCACCGGGGAGCTGTTTTTT. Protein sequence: CASSQDSGTSGRRTGELFF.

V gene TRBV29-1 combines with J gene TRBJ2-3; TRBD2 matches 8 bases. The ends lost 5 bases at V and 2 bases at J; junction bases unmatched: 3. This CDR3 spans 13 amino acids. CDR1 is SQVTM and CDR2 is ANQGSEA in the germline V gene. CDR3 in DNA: TGCAGCGTTCGGGAGGGAGACACAGATACGCAGTATTTT. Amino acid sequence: CSVREGDTDTQYF.

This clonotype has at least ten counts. The CDR3 reads CAISDYRGSTPLHF. DNA for the CDR3: TGTGCCATCAGTGATTACAGGGGGAGTACACCCCTCCACTTT. This chain joins TRBV10-3 and TRBJ1-6; 8 nucleotides match TRBD1. Germline V gene sequence: CDR1 ENHRY, CDR2 SYGVKD. V lost 3 bases, J lost 11 bases, and 6 bases stayed unmatched. This CDR3 contains 14 residues.

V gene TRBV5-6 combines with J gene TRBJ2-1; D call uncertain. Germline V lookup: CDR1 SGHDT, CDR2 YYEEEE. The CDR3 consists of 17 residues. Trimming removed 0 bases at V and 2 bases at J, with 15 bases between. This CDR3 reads CASSLAPTGIPYNEQFF. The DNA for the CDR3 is TGTGCCAGCAGCTTGGCCCCTACTGGAATCCCCTACAATGAGCAGTTCTTC.

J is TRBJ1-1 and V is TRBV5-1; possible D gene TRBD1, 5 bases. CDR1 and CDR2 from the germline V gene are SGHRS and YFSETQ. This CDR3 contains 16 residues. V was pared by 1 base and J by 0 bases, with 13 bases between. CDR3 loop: CASSLMMQGLNTEAFF. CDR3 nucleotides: TGCGCCAGCAGCTTGATGATGCAGGGCTTGAACACTGAAGCTTTCTTT.

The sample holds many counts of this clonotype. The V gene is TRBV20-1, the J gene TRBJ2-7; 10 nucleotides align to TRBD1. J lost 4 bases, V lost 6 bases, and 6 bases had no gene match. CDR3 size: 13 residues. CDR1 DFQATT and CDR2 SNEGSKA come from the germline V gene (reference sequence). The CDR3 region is CSATGQGRYEQYF. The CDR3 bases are TGCAGTGCAACGGGACAGGGGAGGTACGAGCAGTACTTC.

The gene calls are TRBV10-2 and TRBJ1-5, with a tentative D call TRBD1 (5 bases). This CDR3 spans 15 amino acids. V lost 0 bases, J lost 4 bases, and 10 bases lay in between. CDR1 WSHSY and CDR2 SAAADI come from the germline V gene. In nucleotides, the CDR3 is TGCGCCAGCAGTGAGTCCCAGGGCGTTAATCAGCCCCAGCATTTT. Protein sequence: CASSESQGVNQPQHF.

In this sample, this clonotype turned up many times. CDR3 loop: CASSLDPSGTLDFYEQYF. In DNA form, the CDR3 reads TGTGCCAGCAGTTTGGACCCCTCCGGGACACTCGATTTCTACGAGCAGTACTTC. The J gene is TRBJ2-7, the V gene TRBV6-2 or TRBV6-3, with D possibly TRBD1 on 6 matching bases. The V and J ends lost 4 bases and 3 bases respectively, with 25 bases between them. The germline V gene has CDR1 MNHEY and CDR2 SVGEGT. This CDR3 spans 18 amino acids.

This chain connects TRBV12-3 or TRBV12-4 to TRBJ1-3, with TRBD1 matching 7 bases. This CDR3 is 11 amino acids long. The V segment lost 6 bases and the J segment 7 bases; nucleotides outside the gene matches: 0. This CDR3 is CASRTGNTIYF. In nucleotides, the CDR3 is TGTGCCAGCAGGACAGGGAACACCATATATTTT.